This T cell receptor beta chain was sequenced during a study of T cells in narcolepsy (dated by TCRdb to 2016 to 2019). About the investigation overall: Healthy control donors were enrolled in the study alongside patients who had narcolepsy type 1 or type 2 (NT1, NT2). Autoreactive T cells targeting hypocretin neuron self-antigens (hypocretin, TRIB2) were sought in narcolepsy patients, and TCR Vbeta sequencing was used to track clonotypes in blood and CSF. Overall results and qualifications from the work: Plots that compared CSF and blood CD4+ T cell clonotypes from the same patient highlighted HCRT-specific and TRIB2-specific autoreactive clonotypes. No sequences matching autoreactive T cell clones were present in some of the blood memory CD4+ repertoires from patients and controls. According to the report, autoreactive clonotypes were detected serially in the blood of the same patients and of different patients, but not in healthy controls. Numbers of sequenced blood memory CD4+ clonotypes were comparable, averaging around 42,000 in patients and 33,354 in controls.

As encoded in the germline V gene, CDR1 is MGHDK while CDR2 is SYGVNS. Reading from cysteine to phenylalanine, the CDR3 counts 12 amino acids. The retained sequence is limited to the CDR3, 36 bases, with the frame set at the first base. V is shortened by 9 bases, J by 2 bases, and the region joining them spans 10 bases. Receptor libraries were prepared by the immunoSEQ multiplex PCR assay. As stored in TCRdb, this immuneACCESS dataset retains in-frame rearrangements with V and J assigned. A fraction of the clones does not appear; measured against another copy, unresolved V genes explain less than half of the discrepancy, and the remainder lacks a known reason. This sample is represented by tens of thousands of clones; around 85% of them were singletons. In total, the top ten clones hold roughly 0.7% of the sample. For TCR Vbeta sequencing, memory CD4+ T cells were sorted ex vivo from the peripheral blood of both healthy controls and narcolepsy patients.

Worth noting for this clone: What antigen it recognizes has not been identified. Base qualities are not provided; no much larger clone lies one nucleotide away.

The sequence links TRBV25-1 to TRBJ2-5; no D gene can be assigned with confidence. Sequenced input: CD45RA- memory CD4+ T cells from PBMCs. Sample cell subset or site, as interpreted from the label and publication: memory T cells sorted ex vivo from peripheral blood. The clonotype comes from a human donor with narcolepsy. The DNA is TGTGCCAGTCAGTGGGAACAAGAGACCCAGTACTTC. Its product reads: CASQWEQETQYF.